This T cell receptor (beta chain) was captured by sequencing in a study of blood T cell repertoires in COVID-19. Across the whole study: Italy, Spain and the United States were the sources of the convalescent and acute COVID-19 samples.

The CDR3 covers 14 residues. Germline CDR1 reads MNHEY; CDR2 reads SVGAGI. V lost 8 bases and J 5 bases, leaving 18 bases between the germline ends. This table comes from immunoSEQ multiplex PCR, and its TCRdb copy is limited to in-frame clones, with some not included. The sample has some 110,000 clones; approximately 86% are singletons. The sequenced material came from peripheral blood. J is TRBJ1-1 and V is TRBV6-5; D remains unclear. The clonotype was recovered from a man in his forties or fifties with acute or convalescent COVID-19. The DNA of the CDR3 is TGTGCCAGCTACGAGACGCGGGGTAGGACTGAAGCTTTCTTT. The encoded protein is CASYETRGRTEAFF.